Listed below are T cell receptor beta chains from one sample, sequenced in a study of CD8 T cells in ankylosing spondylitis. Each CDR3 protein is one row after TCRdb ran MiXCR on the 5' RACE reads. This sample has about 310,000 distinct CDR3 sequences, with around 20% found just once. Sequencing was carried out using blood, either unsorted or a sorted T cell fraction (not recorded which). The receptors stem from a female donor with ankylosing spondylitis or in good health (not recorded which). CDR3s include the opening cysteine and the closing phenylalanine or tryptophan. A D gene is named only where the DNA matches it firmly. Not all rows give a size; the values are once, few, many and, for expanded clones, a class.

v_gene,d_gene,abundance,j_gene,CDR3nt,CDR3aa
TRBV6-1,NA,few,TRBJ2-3,TGTGCCAGCAGTGAACGGGGGCGGGAGACAGATACGCAGTATTTT,CASSERGRETDTQYF
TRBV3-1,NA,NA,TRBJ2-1,TGTGCCAGCAGCCAATCCATAAGCTCCTACAATGAGCAGTTCTTC,CASSQSISSYNEQFF
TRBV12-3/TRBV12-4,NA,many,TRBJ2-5,TGTGCCAGCAGTAGGGGGTCAGGGAAGACCCAGTACTTC,CASSRGSGKTQYF
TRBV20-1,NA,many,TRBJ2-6,TGCAGTGCTAGGCAGGGAAACTCTGGGGCCAACGTCCTGACTTTC,CSARQGNSGANVLTF
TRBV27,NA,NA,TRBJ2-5,TGTGCCAGCAGTTTTTCTGTGAGGGGGGGGACCCAGTACTTC,CASSFSVRGGTQYF
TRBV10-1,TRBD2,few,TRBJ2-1,TGCGCCAGCAGTCCCGGGACTAGCGGGTGGATCAATGAGCAGTTCTTC,CASSPGTSGWINEQFF
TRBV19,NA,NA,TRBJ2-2,TGTGCCAGTAGTATGGGCGGGACTGACACCGGGGAGCTGTTTTTT,CASSMGGTDTGELFF
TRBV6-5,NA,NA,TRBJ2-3,TGTGCCAGCAGTTCCCCGGGAGCGGGAGATACGCAGTATTTT,CASSSPGAGDTQYF
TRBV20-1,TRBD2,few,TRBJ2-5,TGCAGTGCTAAGCGGGAGGTGGAGACCCAGTACTTC,CSAKREVETQYF
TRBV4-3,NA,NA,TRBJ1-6,TGCGCCAGCAGCCAGGGTGCTTCACCCCTCCACTTT,CASSQGASPLHF
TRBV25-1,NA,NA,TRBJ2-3,TGTGCCAGCAGTGAGACAGAAAGCACAGATACGCAGTATTTT,CASSETESTDTQYF
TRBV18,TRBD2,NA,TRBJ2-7,TGTGCCAGCTCACCCGGGACTAGCGGGACGTTGTACGAGCAGTACTTC,CASSPGTSGTLYEQYF
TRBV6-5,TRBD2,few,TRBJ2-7,TGTGCCAGCAGTTACTCTAGCGGGAGCTGGTCCGAGCAGTACTTC,CASSYSSGSWSEQYF
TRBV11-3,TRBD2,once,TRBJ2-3,TGTGCCAGCAGCTTATCCGGGGGGGCCACAGATACGCAGTATTTT,CASSLSGGATDTQYF
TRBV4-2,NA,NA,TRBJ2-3,TGTGCCAGCAGCCTCCGGGTCAACACAGATACGCAGTATTTT,CASSLRVNTDTQYF
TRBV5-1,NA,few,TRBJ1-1,TGCGCCAGCAGCTTAGGTTCGCACACTGAAGCTTTCTTT,CASSLGSHTEAFF
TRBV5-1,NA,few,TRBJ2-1,TGCGCCAGCAGCTTGGAAGGGGGTAGGTCCTACAATGAGCAGTTCTTC,CASSLEGGRSYNEQFF
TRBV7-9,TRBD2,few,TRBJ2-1,TGTGCCAGCAGCTTATTATCTAGCGGAGGCTCCTACAATGAGCAGTTCTTC,CASSLLSSGGSYNEQFF
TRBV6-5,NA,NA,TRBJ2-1,TGTGCCAGCAGTTCCCGGGACGAAACCTACAATGAGCAGTTCTTC,CASSSRDETYNEQFF
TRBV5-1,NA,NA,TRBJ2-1,TGCGCCAGCAGCCCCCCTTTAGCGCTTAATAATGAGCAGTTCTTC,CASSPPLALNNEQFF
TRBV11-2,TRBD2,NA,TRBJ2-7,TGTGCCAGCAGCTCTCTCGGACGGACTAGCGGAGTCTACGAGCAGTACTTC,CASSSLGRTSGVYEQYF
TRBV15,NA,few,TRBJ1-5,TGTGCCACCCGGGGAGGAGGGAGCAATCAGCCCCAGCATTTT,CATRGGGSNQPQHF
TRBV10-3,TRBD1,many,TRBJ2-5,TGTGCCATCAGTGTTGGGGACAGTCCCCAAGAGACCCAGTACTTC,CAISVGDSPQETQYF
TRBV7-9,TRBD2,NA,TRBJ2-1,TGTGCCAGCAACCCGTGGGAGGGCTACAATGAGCAGTTCTTC,CASNPWEGYNEQFF